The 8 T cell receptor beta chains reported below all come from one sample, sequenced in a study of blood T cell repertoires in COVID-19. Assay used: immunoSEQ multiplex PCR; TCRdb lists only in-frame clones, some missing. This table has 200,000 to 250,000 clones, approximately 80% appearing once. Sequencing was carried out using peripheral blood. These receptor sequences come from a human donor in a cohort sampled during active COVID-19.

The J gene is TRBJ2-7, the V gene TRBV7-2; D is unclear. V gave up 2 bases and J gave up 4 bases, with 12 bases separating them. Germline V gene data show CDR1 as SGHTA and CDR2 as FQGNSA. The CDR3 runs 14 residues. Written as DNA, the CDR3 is TGTGCCAGCAGCTTAAGTCAGGCTCCTTACGAGCAGTACTTC. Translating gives CASSLSQAPYEQYF.

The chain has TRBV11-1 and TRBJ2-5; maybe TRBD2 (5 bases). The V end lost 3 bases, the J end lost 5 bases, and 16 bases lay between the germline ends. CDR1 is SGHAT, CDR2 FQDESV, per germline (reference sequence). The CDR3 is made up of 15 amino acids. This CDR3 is CASSFSSGTVETQYF. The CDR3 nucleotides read TGTGCCAGCAGCTTCTCAAGCGGCACTGTGGAGACCCAGTACTTC.

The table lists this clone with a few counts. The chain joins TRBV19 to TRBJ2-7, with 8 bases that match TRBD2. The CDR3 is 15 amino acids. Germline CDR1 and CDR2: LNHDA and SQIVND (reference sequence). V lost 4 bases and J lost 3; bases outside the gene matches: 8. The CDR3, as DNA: TGTGCCAGTAGTACCGGGGGGGGCCGGAGCTACGAGCAGTACTTC. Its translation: CASSTGGGRSYEQYF.

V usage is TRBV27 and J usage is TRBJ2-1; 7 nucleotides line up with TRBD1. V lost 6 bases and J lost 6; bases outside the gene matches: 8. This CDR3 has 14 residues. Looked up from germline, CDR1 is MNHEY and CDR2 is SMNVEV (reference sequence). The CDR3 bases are TGTGCCAGCAGACCGGGACAGAGTATCAATGAGCAGTTCTTC. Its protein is CASRPGQSINEQFF.

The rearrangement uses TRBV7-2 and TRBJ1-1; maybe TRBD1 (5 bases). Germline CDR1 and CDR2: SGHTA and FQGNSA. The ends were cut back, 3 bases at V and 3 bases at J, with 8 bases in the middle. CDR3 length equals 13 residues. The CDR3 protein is CASSFGGYTEAFF. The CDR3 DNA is TGTGCCAGCAGCTTCGGGGGGTACACTGAAGCTTTCTTT. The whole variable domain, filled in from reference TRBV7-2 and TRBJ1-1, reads GAGVSQSPSNKVTEKGKDVELRCDPISGHTALYWYRQSLGQGLEFLIYFQGNSAPDKSGLPSDRFSAERTGGSVSTLTIQRTQQEDSAVYLCASSFGGYTEAFFGQGTRLTVV.

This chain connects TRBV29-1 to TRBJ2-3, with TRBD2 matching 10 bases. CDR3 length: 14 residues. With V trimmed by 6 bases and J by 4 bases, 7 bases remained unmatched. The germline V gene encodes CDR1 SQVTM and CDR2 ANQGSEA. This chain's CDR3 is CSVRSSGSSDTQYF. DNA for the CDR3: TGCAGCGTCCGATCTAGCGGGAGCTCAGATACGCAGTATTTT.

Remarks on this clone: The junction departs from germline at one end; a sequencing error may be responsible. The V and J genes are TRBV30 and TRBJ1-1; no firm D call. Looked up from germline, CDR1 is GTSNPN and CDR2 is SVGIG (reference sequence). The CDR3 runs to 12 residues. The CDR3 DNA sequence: TGTGCATGGATGAGGCAAGGAGCTGAAGCTTTCTTT. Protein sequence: CAWMRQGAEAFF. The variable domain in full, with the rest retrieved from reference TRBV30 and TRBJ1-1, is SQTIHQWPATLVQPVGSPLSLECTVEGTSNPNLYWYRQAAGRGLQLLFYSVGIGQISSEVPQNLSASRPQDRQFILSSKKLLLSDSGFYLCAWMRQGAEAFFGQGTRLTVV.

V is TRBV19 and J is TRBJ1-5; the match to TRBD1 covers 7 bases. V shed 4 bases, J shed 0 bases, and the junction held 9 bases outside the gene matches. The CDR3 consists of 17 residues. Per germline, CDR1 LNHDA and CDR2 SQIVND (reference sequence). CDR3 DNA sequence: TGTGCCAGTAGTACCCGGACAGGAGCGTATAGCAATCAGCCCCAGCATTTT. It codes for CASSTRTGAYSNQPQHF.